Below are 21 T cell receptor beta chains sequenced from a single sample in a study of cytomegalovirus exposure and HLA in healthy donors. This PCR relied on a set of 60 Vbeta primers and 13 Jbeta primers. The repertoire was sequenced with immunoSEQ multiplex PCR; TCRdb's copy has only in-frame clones and lacks some. Here the sample spans around 210,000 clones, about 85% being singletons. The specimen was PBMCs. These TCRs come from a girl aged 2-15 years in good health and CMV-seronegative.

The chain uses TRBV2 and TRBJ2-7; 11 bases agree with TRBD2. Germline CDR1 and CDR2: SNHLY and FYNNEI. CDR3 length: 15 amino acids. Trimming at V came to 5 bases and at J to 2 bases, leaving 5 bases not matched to a gene. CDR3 bases: TGTGCCAGCAGTACCTCTAGCGGGGGGACCTACGAGCAGTACTTC. This encodes CASSTSSGGTYEQYF.

V gene TRBV5-1 combines with J gene TRBJ2-3; D possibly corresponds to TRBD2 (6 bases). CDR1 is SGHRS and CDR2 is YFSETQ in the germline V gene. Trimming left V 4 bases short and J 2 bases short, with 8 bases between. There are 13 residues in the CDR3. The CDR3 DNA is TGCGCCAGCAGCGGAGGGTTCACAGATACGCAGTATTTT. This sequence encodes CASSGGFTDTQYF.

This sequence joins TRBV5-1 and TRBJ2-5, with TRBD1 as a possible D gene (6 bases). V lost 0 bases, J lost 4 bases, and 16 bases lay in between. The CDR3 runs 16 residues. Per germline, CDR1 SGHRS and CDR2 YFSETQ. CDR3 in amino acids: CASSLELQGIGETQYF. In DNA form, the CDR3 reads TGCGCCAGCAGCTTGGAATTACAGGGTATAGGAGAGACCCAGTACTTC.

The V call is TRBV4-2, the J call TRBJ2-1; 14 bases are shared with TRBD2. CDR1 LGHNA and CDR2 YNFKEQ come from the germline V gene. The CDR3 length is 15 residues. V lost 3 bases, J lost 7 bases, and 2 bases stayed unmatched. The CDR3 sequence: CASSQTSGRGNEQFF. The DNA for the CDR3 is TGTGCCAGCAGCCAGACTAGCGGGAGGGGAAATGAGCAGTTCTTC.

This rearrangement joins TRBV6-6 to TRBJ2-3; maybe TRBD2 (5 bases). Germline CDR1 and CDR2: MNHNY and SVGAGI (reference sequence). Trimming pared 2 bases from V and 2 bases from J, leaving 14 bases between. The CDR3 consists of 16 residues. CDR3 sequence reads: CASSYGRHTYTDTQYF. The CDR3 DNA reads TGTGCCAGCAGTTACGGGAGACATACATACACAGATACGCAGTATTTT.

The DNA for the CDR3 is TGTGCCAGCAGCGTAATCGGGGAGGGGGACACTGAAGCTTTCTTT. Translated, it gives CASSVIGEGDTEAFF. The genes are TRBV9 and TRBJ1-1; weak D call: TRBD1 (6 bases). The CDR3 extends over 15 amino acids. Germline-derived CDR1 and CDR2 are SGDLS and YYNGEE. With 1 base removed from V and 3 bases from J, the gap between germline ends came to 13 bases.

V and J are TRBV14 and TRBJ2-7, with 7 positions matching TRBD2. Germline V CDR1 and CDR2: SGHDN, FVKESK. The CDR3 extends over 15 amino acids. V lost 4 bases to trimming and J lost 0 bases; unmatched junction nucleotides: 6. CDR3 bases: TGTGCCAGCAGCCGCGGGGGTGGAGGCTCCTACGAGCAGTACTTC. Its translation is CASSRGGGGSYEQYF.

CDR3 sequence reads: CASSLGGDRTFYEQYF. The CDR3 DNA reads TGTGCCAGCAGCTTAGGCGGCGACAGGACATTCTACGAGCAGTACTTC. This chain joins TRBV11-3 and TRBJ2-7; tentatively, D is TRBD1 (6 bases). Looked up from germline, CDR1 is SGHNT and CDR2 is YENEEA. The V and J ends lost 1 base and 3 bases respectively, with 16 bases between them. There are 16 residues in the CDR3.

The chain joins TRBV6-5 to TRBJ2-3; no definite D call. The CDR3 has 12 residues. Between the trimmed V and J ends, which lost 6 bases and 10 bases, there was a span of 14 bases. Germline-derived CDR1 and CDR2 are MNHEY and SVGAGI. The CDR3 here is CASSQPPLSQYF. DNA for the CDR3: TGTGCCAGCAGCCAACCGCCCCTATCGCAGTATTTT.

The gene calls are TRBV7-3 and TRBJ2-1; TRBD2 matches 8 bases. With 1 base clipped from V and 3 bases from J, the junction kept 2 bases outside the gene matches. Germline V gives CDR1 SGHTA, CDR2 FQGTGA. This CDR3 has 15 residues. CDR3 sequence reads: CASSLSGGNYNEQFF. In DNA, the CDR3 is TGTGCCAGCAGCTTAAGCGGGGGGAACTACAATGAGCAGTTCTTC.

This clone was detected only once. This rearrangement joins TRBV10-3 to TRBJ2-7; 9 nucleotides agree with TRBD1. Germline V gene data show CDR1 as ENHRY and CDR2 as SYGVKD. The V gene end was trimmed by 0 bases and the J gene end by 1 base; junction bases not matched to a gene: 1. CDR3 length: 15 residues. The CDR3 DNA is TGTGCCATCAGTGAGTCGGGGACAGGGTCCTACGAGCAGTACTTC. Translating it yields CAISESGTGSYEQYF.

V gene TRBV6-5 combines with J gene TRBJ2-1; 10 bases are shared with TRBD2. The CDR3 is made up of 16 amino acids. CDR1 is MNHEY and CDR2 is SVGAGI in the germline V gene. J gave up 7 bases and V 1 base, and 7 bases lay outside the gene matches. CDR3 sequence: CASSYFLAGVRNEQFF. CDR3 bases: TGTGCCAGCAGTTACTTCCTAGCGGGAGTTAGAAATGAGCAGTTCTTC.

This clone appeared once. The chain employs TRBV6-5 and TRBJ2-1; D perhaps matches TRBD1 (5 bases). V shed 4 bases and J shed 5 bases, with 9 bases lying between them. From germline, CDR1 is MNHEY and CDR2 SVGAGI. CDR3 length: 13 amino acids. The CDR3 DNA reads TGTGCCAGCAGTTCCGACAGCCACAATGAGCAGTTCTTC. Residues: CASSSDSHNEQFF.

The V and J genes are TRBV6-5 and TRBJ2-5, with TRBD2 as a possible D gene (5 bases). V lost 0 bases and J 1 base, leaving 9 bases between the germline ends. This CDR3 region has 15 residues. Germline-derived CDR1 and CDR2 are MNHEY and SVGAGI. The CDR3 loop reads CASSYSIGIQETQYF. The DNA for the CDR3 is TGTGCCAGCAGTTACTCGATCGGGATCCAAGAGACCCAGTACTTC.

The rearrangement joins TRBV30 to TRBJ1-6; 7 bases are a match to TRBD1. V lost 0 bases, J lost 2 bases, and 13 bases stayed unmatched. The germline V gene has CDR1 GTSNPN and CDR2 SVGIG (reference sequence). The CDR3 is 19 amino acids. The CDR3: CAWSVLRGDFRTYNSPLHF. The DNA for the CDR3 is TGTGCCTGGAGTGTACTCAGGGGGGATTTTAGGACCTATAATTCACCCCTCCACTTT.

The chain carries TRBV11-2 and TRBJ1-2, with D possibly being TRBD1 (5 bases). This CDR3 has 17 residues. V was pared by 4 bases and J by 1 base, with 19 bases between. Germline V gives CDR1 SGHAT, CDR2 FQNNGV. In nucleotides, the CDR3 is TGTGCCAGCAGCTCCGTATTGGACAACCCCTTTAACTATGGCTACACCTTC. Residues: CASSSVLDNPFNYGYTF.

The chain couples TRBV6-1 to TRBJ2-7, with 8 bases aligning to TRBD1. Germline-derived CDR1 and CDR2 are MNHNS and SASEGT. J lost 4 bases, V lost 6 bases, and 5 bases had no gene match. The CDR3 is made up of 13 amino acids. CDR3 protein: CASRDRGRYEQYF. In DNA form, the CDR3 reads TGTGCCAGCAGAGACAGGGGTCGGTACGAGCAGTACTTC.

This clone was seen only once. The chain employs TRBV10-2 and TRBJ1-5, with 8 bases that match TRBD1. The V gene's germline CDR1 is WSHSY and CDR2 SAAADI. J was trimmed by 2 bases and V by 6 bases; bases with no gene match: 6. This CDR3 region has 15 residues. The CDR3 is CASRFGGQGNQPQHF. The CDR3 nucleotides are TGCGCCAGCAGGTTCGGGGGACAGGGCAATCAGCCCCAGCATTTT.

This clone was seen a handful of times. The J gene is TRBJ1-1, the V gene TRBV6-5; TRBD1 aligns across 7 bases. Germline V CDR1 and CDR2: MNHEY, SVGAGI. The CDR3 sequence is 14 residues long. With V trimmed by 4 bases and J by 1 base, 3 bases remained unmatched. CDR3 loop: CASSSTGSNTEAFF. The CDR3 region has the DNA TGTGCCAGCAGTTCGACAGGGTCGAACACTGAAGCTTTCTTT.

This clone was counted between two and nine times. V gene TRBV5-6 combines with J gene TRBJ2-3; D is ambiguous. The CDR3 is 14 residues long. V was shortened by 0 bases and J by 5 bases, with 10 bases between the two germline ends. The V gene's germline CDR1 is SGHDT and CDR2 YYEEEE. CDR3 nucleotide sequence: TGTGCCAGCAGCTTGGAGTTAGTTCGAGATACGCAGTATTTT. It encodes CASSLELVRDTQYF.

The rearrangement uses TRBV6-1 and TRBJ2-2; 15 positions match TRBD2. This CDR3 is 19 amino acids long. The germline gives CDR1 MNHNS, CDR2 SASEGT. J lost 4 bases, V lost 2 bases, and 8 bases had no gene match. The DNA of the CDR3 is TGTGCCAGCAGTGAACGCTCGGGACTAGCGGGAGGACTCACCGGGGAGCTGTTTTTT. It codes for CASSERSGLAGGLTGELFF.